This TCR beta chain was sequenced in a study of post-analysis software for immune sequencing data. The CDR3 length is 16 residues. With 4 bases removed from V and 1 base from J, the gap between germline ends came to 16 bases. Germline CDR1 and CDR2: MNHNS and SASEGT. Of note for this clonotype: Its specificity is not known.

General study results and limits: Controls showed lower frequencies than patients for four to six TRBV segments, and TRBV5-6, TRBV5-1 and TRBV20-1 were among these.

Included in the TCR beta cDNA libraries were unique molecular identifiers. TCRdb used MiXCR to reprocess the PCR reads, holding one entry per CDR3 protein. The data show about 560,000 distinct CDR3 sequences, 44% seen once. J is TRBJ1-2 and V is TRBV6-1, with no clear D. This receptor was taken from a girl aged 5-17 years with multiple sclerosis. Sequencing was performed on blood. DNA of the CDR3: TGTGCCAGCAGTGCGATGGACGCAGGATTTAACTATGGCTACACCTTC. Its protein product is CASSAMDAGFNYGYTF.